These 26 T cell receptor beta chains came from one sample sequenced in a study of T cell repertoires in cytomegalovirus infection. Their antigens are not known. Each CDR3 protein gets one entry after TCRdb re-called the reads with MiXCR. Among roughly 78,000 distinct CDR3 sequences, roughly 37% were seen once, and the ten largest hold 85% to 95%. This specimen consisted of CD8+ T cells from cultured PBMCs, obtained from culture after CMV antigen stimulation. These receptors were obtained from a human donor in good health (CMV status not recorded). Some clones in this sample may be carry-over from other donors' samples.

This clonotype was seen many times. The rearrangement joins TRBV7-2 to TRBJ1-1; perhaps TRBD1 as D (5 bases). This CDR3 spans 13 amino acids. Trimming shortened V by 4 bases and J by 4 bases, and 10 bases separated the two germline ends. Looked up from germline, CDR1 is SGHTA and CDR2 is FQGNSA. Here the CDR3 reads CASSSRQITEAFF. The CDR3 nucleotides read TGTGCCAGCAGCTCAAGACAGATCACTGAAGCTTTCTTT.

This clonotype occurred a few times. The CDR3 sequence is CASSLSPDTQYF. DNA for the CDR3: TGTGCCAGCAGCTTAAGCCCAGATACGCAGTATTTT. This chain joins TRBV7-6 and TRBJ2-3, with no clear D. This CDR3 contains 12 residues. Trimming shortened V by 2 bases and J by 4 bases, and 4 bases separated the two germline ends. Germline V gene data show CDR1 as SGHVS and CDR2 as FNYEAQ.

The chain carries TRBV19 and TRBJ1-5, with unresolved D. The V and J ends lost 5 bases and 2 bases respectively, with 16 bases between them. From germline, CDR1 is LNHDA and CDR2 SQIVND (reference sequence). The CDR3 sequence is 16 residues long. The CDR3: CASSLGEGLGNQPQHF. DNA of the CDR3: TGTGCCAGTAGTCTCGGCGAGGGTCTCGGCAATCAGCCCCAGCATTTT.

This clonotype has just a few counts. The rearrangement joins TRBV2 to TRBJ2-7; tentative D call: TRBD2 (6 bases). The CDR3 length is 15 residues. CDR1 and CDR2 from the germline V gene are SNHLY and FYNNEI. Trimming removed 2 bases from V and 4 bases from J, with 15 bases in between. The CDR3 here is CASSEMGTLAYEQYF. CDR3 sequence (DNA): TGTGCCAGCAGTGAAATGGGGACTCTAGCGTACGAGCAGTACTTC.

The J gene is TRBJ2-1, the V gene TRBV27; TRBD2 agrees at 7 bases. With 5 bases clipped from V and 5 bases from J, the junction kept 12 bases outside the gene matches. This CDR3 comprises 16 residues. Germline lookup yields CDR1 MNHEY and CDR2 SMNVEV (reference sequence). Written as DNA, the CDR3 is TGTGCCAGCAGTCCAACTCCTAGCGGCCCCGACAATGAGCAGTTCTTC. Protein: CASSPTPSGPDNEQFF.

The chain combines TRBV6-6 with TRBJ2-1; 9 bases match TRBD1. The CDR3 is made up of 15 amino acids. The germline gives CDR1 MNHNY, CDR2 SVGAGI (reference sequence). After removal of 5 bases from V and 3 bases from J, the junction contained 5 bases not matched to a gene. In DNA form, the CDR3 reads TGTGCCAGCAGTGAGTCGGACAGGGGCTACAATGAGCAGTTCTTC. Encoded protein: CASSESDRGYNEQFF.

The V call is TRBV2, the J call TRBJ2-1; D is undetermined. Trimming cost V 5 bases and J 3 bases, with 14 bases left between them. CDR1 is SNHLY and CDR2 is FYNNEI in the germline V gene. This CDR3 is 15 amino acids long. CDR3 in amino acids: CASSYLDLSYNEQFF. The DNA for the CDR3 is TGTGCCAGCAGTTACTTGGACCTAAGCTACAATGAGCAGTTCTTC.

A few counts support this clonotype. This sequence joins TRBV24-1 and TRBJ2-1; no firm D call. V lost 3 bases and J 7 bases, leaving 9 bases between the germline ends. This CDR3 has 13 residues. In germline, CDR1 is KGHDR, CDR2 SFDVKD. The CDR3 loop reads CATSDPPQNEQFF. In DNA, the CDR3 is TGTGCCACCAGTGATCCCCCTCAGAATGAGCAGTTCTTC.

This clonotype has just a few counts. J is TRBJ1-6 and V is TRBV6-5; weak D call: TRBD1 (6 bases). Trimming cost V 2 bases and J 7 bases, with 6 bases left between them. The CDR3 loop spans 13 amino acids. Germline V lookup: CDR1 MNHEY, CDR2 SVGAGI. CDR3: CASSYGTNSPLHF. The CDR3 DNA reads as TGTGCCAGCAGTTACGGGACAAATTCACCCCTCCACTTT.

Only a few counts were recorded for this clonotype. The chain combines TRBV19 with TRBJ1-1; the match to TRBD1 covers 7 bases. V dropped 8 bases and J dropped 2; count of bases not matched to a gene: 8. The CDR3 consists of 14 residues. Germline V gives CDR1 LNHDA, CDR2 SQIVND (reference sequence). The CDR3 coding sequence is TGTGCCAGTGGGGCCGGGACAGATAACACTGAAGCTTTCTTT. It is translated as CASGAGTDNTEAFF.

The chain links TRBV5-4 to TRBJ2-3; D is unresolved. Germline CDR1 reads SGHNT; CDR2 reads YYREEE (reference sequence). Trimming removed 4 bases at V and 2 bases at J, with 5 bases between. CDR3 length: 12 residues. The CDR3 spells CASSHNTDTQYF. The CDR3 DNA reads as TGTGCCAGCAGCCACAACACAGATACGCAGTATTTT.

In its sample, this clonotype was seen once. Since a much larger clone is just one base distant, this may be a read error. CDR3 sequence: CASSLYRREVGPGVLFF. The CDR3 DNA reads TGTGCCAGCAGCTTATATAGGCGGGAGGTCGGACCCGGGGTGCTGTTTTTT. The chain employs TRBV7-3 and TRBJ2-2; 8 nucleotides align to TRBD2. The CDR3 runs to 17 residues. CDR1 SGHTA and CDR2 FQGTGA come from the germline V gene.

The V and J genes are TRBV20-1 and TRBJ1-1, with D hard to call. The V gene's germline CDR1 is DFQATT and CDR2 SNEGSKA (reference sequence). CDR3 size: 14 residues. With 3 bases removed from V and 3 bases from J, the gap between germline ends came to 14 bases. The CDR3 region is CSARVGGRDTEAFF. CDR3 in DNA: TGCAGTGCTAGGGTGGGAGGGAGAGACACTGAAGCTTTCTTT.

For this clonotype: Germline and junction disagree at one end, which may indicate a read error. CDR3 in DNA: TGTGCCAGCAGTTTGGCAACTCCAGAACCTCGCATCTTC. It specifies CASSLATPEPRIF. V is TRBV6-2 or TRBV6-3 and J is TRBJ2-7; no firm D call. The germline V gene has CDR1 MNHEY and CDR2 SVGEGT. The CDR3 is 13 residues long.

This chain connects TRBV7-2 to TRBJ1-2; the D is unclear. V lost 1 base and J lost 4, with 13 bases in between. Germline CDR1 SGHTA, CDR2 FQGNSA. The CDR3 extends over 15 amino acids. CDR3 DNA: TGTGCCAGCAGCTTAGGGTGGACTTTCGGCTATGGCTACACCTTC. Protein: CASSLGWTFGYGYTF.

This clonotype was counted once. The V and J genes are TRBV4-1 and TRBJ2-1; the D gene is possibly TRBD2 (6 bases). V was clipped by 1 base and J by 4 bases, with 14 bases between them. Germline V CDR1 and CDR2: MGHRA, YSYEKL. The CDR3 is 16 amino acids. Here the CDR3 reads CASSQVVVGGYNEQFF. The CDR3 DNA follows: TGCGCCAGCAGCCAAGTGGTAGTAGGAGGGTACAATGAGCAGTTCTTC.

This clonotype was picked up a small number of times. The chain joins TRBV7-9 to TRBJ2-7, with D tentatively TRBD2 (5 bases). The length of the CDR3 is 13 residues. The V gene's germline CDR1 is SEHNR and CDR2 FQNEAQ (reference sequence). Deletions cut 5 bases from V and 3 bases from J, with 11 bases between. Here the CDR3 reads CASSAPGNYEQYF. CDR3 DNA: TGTGCCAGCAGCGCCCCGGGGAACTACGAGCAGTACTTC.

This rearrangement joins TRBV5-4 to TRBJ1-1, with unresolved D. Germline values: CDR1 SGHNT, CDR2 YYREEE (reference sequence). The germline V and J ends were trimmed by 2 bases and 10 bases, with 12 bases remaining between them. The CDR3 sequence is 12 residues long. This chain's CDR3 is CASSFRTEGAFF. In DNA form, the CDR3 reads TGTGCCAGCAGCTTCCGGACGGAGGGAGCTTTCTTT.

The chain links TRBV7-6 to TRBJ2-3, with 10 bases lining up with TRBD2. The CDR3 has 17 residues. Germline V gives CDR1 SGHVS, CDR2 FNYEAQ. Losses at the gene ends were 0 bases for V and 4 bases for J; bases not matched to a gene: 7. The CDR3 reads CASSLAFLAGASDTQYF. The CDR3 nucleotides read TGTGCCAGCAGCTTAGCGTTTCTAGCGGGGGCCTCAGATACGCAGTATTTT.

The gene calls are TRBV5-6 and TRBJ1-6; 11 bases are shared with TRBD1. The V gene end was trimmed by 0 bases and the J gene end by 7 bases; junction bases not matched to a gene: 3. The CDR3 length is 16 residues. Germline assignment: CDR1 SGHDT and CDR2 YYEEEE. The CDR3 reads CASSLAGTGGNSPLHF. In DNA form, the CDR3 reads TGTGCCAGCAGCTTGGCCGGGACAGGGGGAAATTCACCCCTCCACTTT.

The chain employs TRBV7-8 and TRBJ2-3; possibly TRBD1 for D (6 bases). Between the trimmed V and J ends, which lost 4 bases and 2 bases, there was a span of 16 bases. The germline gives CDR1 SGHVS, CDR2 FQNEAQ. The CDR3 contains 16 residues. The DNA of the CDR3 is TGTGCCAGCAGCTCCGTACAGGGTATGCCCACAGATACGCAGTATTTT. It yields the protein CASSSVQGMPTDTQYF.

This clonotype was recorded a few times. This chain joins TRBV7-6 and TRBJ1-1; D is possibly TRBD1 (5 bases). Germline V CDR1 and CDR2: SGHVS, FNYEAQ. The V end was cut by 2 bases, the J end by 4 bases, with 8 bases between. The CDR3 contains 13 residues. The CDR3 DNA reads TGTGCCAGCAGCTTAACGGGACCCACTGAAGCTTTCTTT. This codes for CASSLTGPTEAFF. Full variable domain (outside the CDR3, taken from reference TRBV7-6 and TRBJ1-1): GAGVSQSPRYKVTKRGQDVALRCDPISGHVSLYWYRQALGQGPEFLTYFNYEAQQDKSGLPNDRFSAERPEGSISTLTIQRTEQRDSAMYRCASSLTGPTEAFFGQGTRLTVV.

The rearrangement links TRBV2 to TRBJ1-2, with TRBD1 as a possible D gene (6 bases). The V end was cut by 4 bases, the J end by 5 bases, with 17 bases between. The CDR3 runs to 15 residues. The germline gives CDR1 SNHLY, CDR2 FYNNEI. The CDR3 DNA reads TGTGCCAGCAGTGTTGGGAGAGGGACAAATTATGGCTACACCTTC. Amino acid sequence: CASSVGRGTNYGYTF.

This clonotype showed up just a few times. This sequence joins TRBV12-5 and TRBJ1-1; possibly TRBD1 for D (6 bases). The CDR3 is 17 amino acids. Germline CDR1 is LGHNT and CDR2 is FRNRAP. V was clipped by 3 bases and J by 1 base, with 18 bases between them. CDR3 protein: CASGFSIRQEQNTEAFF. CDR3 sequence (DNA): TGTGCTAGTGGTTTCTCCATACGACAGGAACAGAACACTGAAGCTTTCTTT.

This chain connects TRBV2 to TRBJ1-2; 8 bases are a match to TRBD1. Trimming took 9 bases from V and 5 from J; bases not matched to a gene: 11. In germline, CDR1 is SNHLY, CDR2 FYNNEI. The CDR3 contains 14 residues. CDR3 sequence (DNA): TGTGCCAGTACTGGACAGGGAATGCCATATGGCTACACCTTC. It codes for CASTGQGMPYGYTF.

The chain has TRBV29-1 and TRBJ2-2; D may be TRBD1 (6 bases). The germline V and J ends were trimmed by 2 bases and 6 bases, with 7 bases remaining between them. Germline-derived CDR1 and CDR2 are SQVTM and ANQGSEA. The CDR3 covers 12 residues. This CDR3 is CSVEYRAGELFF. CDR3 DNA: TGCAGCGTTGAATACAGGGCCGGGGAGCTGTTTTTT.